This TCR beta chain was captured in a study of blood T cells in healthy people across ages. A second PCR of 7 to 11 cycles used a sample-barcoded 5' primer and a J-beta primer mix. One entry per CDR3 protein, called by TCRdb with MiXCR from the 5' RACE reads. The sample has 550,000 to 600,000 distinct CDR3 sequences; approximately 27% are singletons. This clonotype was seen only a few times. Every sample had a minimum of 6 million PBMCs isolated. CDR1 and CDR2 from the germline V gene are DFQATT and SNEGSKA (reference sequence). The CDR3 is made up of 14 amino acids. V gave up 6 bases and J gave up 5 bases, with 19 bases separating them.

The sequencing input was blood. The V and J genes are TRBV20-1 and TRBJ2-5; no reliable D call. The receptor's source is a woman in her 70s in good health. In DNA, the CDR3 is TGCAGTGCCAAGAAGACGGCTAGTTTTGAGACCCAGTACTTC. Encoded protein: CSAKKTASFETQYF.